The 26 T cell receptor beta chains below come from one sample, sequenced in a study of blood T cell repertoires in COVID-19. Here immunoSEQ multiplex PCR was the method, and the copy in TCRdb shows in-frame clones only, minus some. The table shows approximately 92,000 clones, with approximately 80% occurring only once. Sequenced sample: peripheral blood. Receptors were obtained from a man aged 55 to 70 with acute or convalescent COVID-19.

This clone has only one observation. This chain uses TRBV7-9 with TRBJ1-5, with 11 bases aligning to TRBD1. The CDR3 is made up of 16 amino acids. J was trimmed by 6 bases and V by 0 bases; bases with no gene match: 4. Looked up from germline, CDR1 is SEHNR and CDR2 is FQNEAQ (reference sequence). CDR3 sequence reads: CASSLAGQGASQPQHF. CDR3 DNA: TGTGCCAGCAGCTTAGCAGGACAGGGGGCGAGTCAGCCCCAGCATTTT.

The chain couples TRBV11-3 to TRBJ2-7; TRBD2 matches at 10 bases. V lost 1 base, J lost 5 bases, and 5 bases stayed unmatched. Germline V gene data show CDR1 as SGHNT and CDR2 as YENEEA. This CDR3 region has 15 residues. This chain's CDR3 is CASSLVLAGANEQYF. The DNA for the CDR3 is TGTGCCAGCAGCTTAGTTCTAGCGGGGGCCAACGAGCAGTACTTC.

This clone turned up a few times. In DNA form, the CDR3 reads TGTGCCACCAGTGAACCGGGACAGGGAGAAGGCTACACCTTC. It yields the protein CATSEPGQGEGYTF. V usage is TRBV24-1 and J usage is TRBJ1-2; 9 positions match TRBD1. The CDR3 has 14 residues. Trimming at V came to 4 bases and at J to 8 bases, leaving 7 bases not matched to a gene. The germline V gene encodes CDR1 KGHDR and CDR2 SFDVKD.

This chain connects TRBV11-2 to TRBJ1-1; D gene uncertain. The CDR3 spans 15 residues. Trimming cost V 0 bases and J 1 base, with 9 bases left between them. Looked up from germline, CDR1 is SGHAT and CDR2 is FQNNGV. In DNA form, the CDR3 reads TGTGCCAGCAGCTTAGATCCGAGCCCGAACACTGAAGCTTTCTTT. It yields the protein CASSLDPSPNTEAFF.

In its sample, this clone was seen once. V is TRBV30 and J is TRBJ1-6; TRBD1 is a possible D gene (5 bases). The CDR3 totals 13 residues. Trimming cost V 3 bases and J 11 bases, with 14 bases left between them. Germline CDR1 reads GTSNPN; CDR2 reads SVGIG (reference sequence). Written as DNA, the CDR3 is TGTGCCTGGAGCGCCAGGGAATCGGCACCCCTCCACTTT. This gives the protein CAWSARESAPLHF.

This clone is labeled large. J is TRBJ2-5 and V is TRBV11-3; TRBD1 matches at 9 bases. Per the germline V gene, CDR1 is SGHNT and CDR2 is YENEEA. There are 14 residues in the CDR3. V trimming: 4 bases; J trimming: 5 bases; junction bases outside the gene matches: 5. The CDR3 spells CASSSRDRVETQYF. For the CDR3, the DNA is TGTGCCAGCAGCTCACGGGACAGGGTTGAGACCCAGTACTTC.

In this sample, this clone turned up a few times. The DNA of the CDR3 is TGTGCCAGCAGGAATACAGGGAATTCACCCCTCCACTTT. Amino acid sequence: CASRNTGNSPLHF. The V gene is TRBV7-8, the J gene TRBJ1-6; D is possibly TRBD1 (6 bases). Trimming took 6 bases from V and 7 from J, leaving 10 bases between them. The CDR3 length is 13 residues. Germline lookup yields CDR1 SGHVS and CDR2 FQNEAQ.

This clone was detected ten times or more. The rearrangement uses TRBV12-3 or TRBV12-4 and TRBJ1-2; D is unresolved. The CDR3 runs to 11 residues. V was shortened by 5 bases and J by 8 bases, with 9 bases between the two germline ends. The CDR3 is CASSIGPGYTF. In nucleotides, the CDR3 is TGTGCCAGCAGTATAGGTCCGGGCTACACCTTC.

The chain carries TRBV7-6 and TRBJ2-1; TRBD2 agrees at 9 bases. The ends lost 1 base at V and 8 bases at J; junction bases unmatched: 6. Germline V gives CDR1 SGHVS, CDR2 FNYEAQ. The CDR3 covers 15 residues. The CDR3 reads CASSLEAGGSHEQFF. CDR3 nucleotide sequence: TGTGCCAGCAGCTTAGAGGCGGGGGGGTCCCATGAGCAGTTCTTC.

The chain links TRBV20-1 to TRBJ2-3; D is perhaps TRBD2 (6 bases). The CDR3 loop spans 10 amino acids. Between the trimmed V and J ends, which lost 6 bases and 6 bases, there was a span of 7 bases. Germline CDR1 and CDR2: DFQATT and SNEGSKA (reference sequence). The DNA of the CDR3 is TGCAGTGCCCGGGGGGATACGCAGTATTTT. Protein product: CSARGDTQYF.

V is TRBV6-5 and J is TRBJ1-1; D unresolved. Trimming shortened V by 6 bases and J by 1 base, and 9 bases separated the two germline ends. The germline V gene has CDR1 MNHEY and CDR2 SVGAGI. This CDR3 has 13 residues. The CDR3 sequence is CASSLRGNTEAFF. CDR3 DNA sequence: TGTGCCAGCAGCCTACGGGGGAACACTGAAGCTTTCTTT.

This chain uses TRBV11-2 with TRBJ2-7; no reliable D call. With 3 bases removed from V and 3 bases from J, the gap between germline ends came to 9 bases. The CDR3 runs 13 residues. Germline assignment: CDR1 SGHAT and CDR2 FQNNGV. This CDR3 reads CASSLGQDYEQYV. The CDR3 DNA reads TGTGCCAGCAGCTTGGGCCAAGACTACGAGCAGTACGTC.

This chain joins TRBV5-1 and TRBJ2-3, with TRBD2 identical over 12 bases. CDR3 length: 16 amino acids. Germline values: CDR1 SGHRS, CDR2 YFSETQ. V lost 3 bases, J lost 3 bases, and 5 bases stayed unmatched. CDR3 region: CASSSAGTSGTDTQYF. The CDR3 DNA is TGCGCCAGCAGCTCCGCCGGGACTAGCGGGACAGATACGCAGTATTTT.

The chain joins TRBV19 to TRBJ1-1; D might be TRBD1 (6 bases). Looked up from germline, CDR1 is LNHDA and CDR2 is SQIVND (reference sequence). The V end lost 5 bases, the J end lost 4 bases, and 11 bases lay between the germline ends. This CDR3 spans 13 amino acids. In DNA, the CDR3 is TGTGCCAGTAGTCTTACAGGGACCACTGAAGCTTTCTTT. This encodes CASSLTGTTEAFF.

CDR3 amino acids: CASSLGTGDTGELFF. DNA of the CDR3: TGTGCCAGCAGCTTAGGGACAGGGGACACCGGGGAGCTGTTTTTT. The chain employs TRBV5-6 and TRBJ2-2; 10 bases fit TRBD1. The CDR3 sequence is 15 residues long. J gave up 3 bases and V 2 bases, and 1 base lay outside the gene matches. Germline V gives CDR1 SGHDT, CDR2 YYEEEE.

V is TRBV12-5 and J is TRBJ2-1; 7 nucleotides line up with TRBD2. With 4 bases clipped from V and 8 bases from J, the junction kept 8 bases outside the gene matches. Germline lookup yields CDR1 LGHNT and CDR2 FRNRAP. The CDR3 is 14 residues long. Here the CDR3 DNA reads TGTGCTAGTGGTTGGGGCGGGAGAATCGATGAGCAGTTCTTC. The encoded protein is CASGWGGRIDEQFF.

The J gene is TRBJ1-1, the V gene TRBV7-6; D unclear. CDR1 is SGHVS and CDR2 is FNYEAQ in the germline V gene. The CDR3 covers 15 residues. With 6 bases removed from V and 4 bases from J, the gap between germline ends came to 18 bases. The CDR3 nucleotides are TGTGCCAGCAGTTCCTCGGGAGGAGGGATCACTGAAGCTTTCTTT. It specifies CASSSSGGGITEAFF.

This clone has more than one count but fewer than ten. CDR3 in amino acids: CAWTHQGARGAEAFF. The CDR3 DNA reads TGTGCCTGGACCCATCAGGGGGCGCGGGGTGCTGAAGCTTTCTTT. V is TRBV30 and J is TRBJ1-1; 8 bases are shared with TRBD1. Germline CDR1 is GTSNPN and CDR2 is SVGIG (reference sequence). The V gene end was trimmed by 4 bases and the J gene end by 6 bases; junction bases not matched to a gene: 13. CDR3 length: 15 residues.

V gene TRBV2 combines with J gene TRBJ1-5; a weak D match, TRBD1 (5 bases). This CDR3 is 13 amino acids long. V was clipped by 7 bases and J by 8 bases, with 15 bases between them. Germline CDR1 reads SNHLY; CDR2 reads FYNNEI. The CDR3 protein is CASKEGVLEPQHF. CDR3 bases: TGTGCCAGCAAAGAAGGGGTGTTGGAGCCCCAGCATTTT.

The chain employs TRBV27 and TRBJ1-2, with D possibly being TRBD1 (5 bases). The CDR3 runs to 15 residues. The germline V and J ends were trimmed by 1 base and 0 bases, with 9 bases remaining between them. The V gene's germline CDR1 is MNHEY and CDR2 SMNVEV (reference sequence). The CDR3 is CASSLWAGSNYGYTF. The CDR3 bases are TGTGCCAGCAGTTTATGGGCAGGGTCTAACTATGGCTACACCTTC.

DNA for the CDR3: TGTGCCAGCACCTTAGCGGGATCCAGCACAGATACGCAGTATTTT. This codes for CASTLAGSSTDTQYF. The J gene is TRBJ2-3, the V gene TRBV2, with 8 bases fitting TRBD2. V shed 7 bases and J 0 bases; nucleotides not matched to a gene: 6. CDR3 length equals 15 residues. Germline CDR1 SNHLY, CDR2 FYNNEI.

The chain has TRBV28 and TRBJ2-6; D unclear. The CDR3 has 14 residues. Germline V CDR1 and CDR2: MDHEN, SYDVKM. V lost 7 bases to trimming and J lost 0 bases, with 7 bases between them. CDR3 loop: CASTLLSGANVLTF. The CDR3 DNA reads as TGTGCCAGCACCCTACTCTCTGGGGCCAACGTCCTGACTTTC. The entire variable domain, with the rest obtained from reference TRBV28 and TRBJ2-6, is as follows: DVKVTQSSRYLVKRTGEKVFLECVQDMDHENMFWYRQDPGLGLRLIYFSYDVKMKEKGDIPEGYSVSREKKERFSLILESASTNQTSMYLCASTLLSGANVLTFGAGSRLTVL.

CDR3 coding DNA: TGCGCCAGCAGTGAGGGGGCCGTTGGAAACACCATATATTTT. This codes for CASSEGAVGNTIYF. The J gene is TRBJ1-3, the V gene TRBV10-1, with D perhaps matching TRBD1 (5 bases). This CDR3 comprises 14 residues. V gave up 2 bases and J gave up 3 bases, with 8 bases separating them. Germline CDR1 is WNHNN and CDR2 is SYGVQD (reference sequence).

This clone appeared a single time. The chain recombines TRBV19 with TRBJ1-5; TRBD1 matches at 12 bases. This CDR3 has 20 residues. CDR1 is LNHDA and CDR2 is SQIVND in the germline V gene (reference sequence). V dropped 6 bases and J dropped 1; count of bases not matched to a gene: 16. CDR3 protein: CASSPYNAGTGGMSNQPQHF. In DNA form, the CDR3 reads TGTGCCAGTAGCCCCTACAACGCCGGGACAGGGGGCATGAGCAATCAGCCCCAGCATTTT.

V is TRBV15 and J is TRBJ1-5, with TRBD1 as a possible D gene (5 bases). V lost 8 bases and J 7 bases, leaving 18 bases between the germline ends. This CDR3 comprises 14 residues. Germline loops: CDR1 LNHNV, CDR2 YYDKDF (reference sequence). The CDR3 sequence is CATSRSRDYQPQHF. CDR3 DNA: TGTGCCACCTCTCGGTCCAGGGATTACCAGCCCCAGCATTTT.

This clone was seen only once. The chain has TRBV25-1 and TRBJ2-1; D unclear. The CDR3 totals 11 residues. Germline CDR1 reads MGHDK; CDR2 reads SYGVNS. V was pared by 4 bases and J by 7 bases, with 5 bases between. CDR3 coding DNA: TGTGCCAGCAGTGCTTTAAATGAGCAGTTCTTC. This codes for CASSALNEQFF.